This entry lists 7 T cell receptor beta chains sequenced from one sample in a study of human T cells and chemical hapten exposure. Each CDR3 protein gets one entry after TCRdb re-called the RACE reads with MiXCR. Of approximately 87,000 distinct CDR3 sequences listed, approximately 10% are singletons. Time point denoted: patch test 2, 6 weeks after DPC sensitization. Documented treatment: therapeutic diphenylcyclopropenone sensitization with weekly scalp DPC. Sequenced material: whole blood, taken in connection with sensitization to the hapten diphenylcyclopropenone (DPC). The receptors shown here come from a woman between 35 and 50 years old with alopecia areata. Some clones in this sample may be carry-over from other donors' samples.

V gene TRBV6-5 combines with J gene TRBJ2-1; the match to TRBD1 covers 11 bases. The J segment lost 12 bases and the V segment lost 3 bases, leaving 7 bases of the junction unmatched. The germline V gene has CDR1 MNHEY and CDR2 SVGAGI. The CDR3 extends over 14 amino acids. CDR3 sequence: CASSYGTGGLGQFF. The CDR3 region has the DNA TGTGCCAGCAGTTATGGGACAGGGGGGCTTGGGCAGTTCTTC.

The gene calls are TRBV30 and TRBJ1-5; no definite D call. Germline V CDR1 and CDR2: GTSNPN, SVGIG (reference sequence). Trimming shortened V by 0 bases and J by 1 base, and 4 bases separated the two germline ends. The CDR3 has 13 amino acids. This CDR3 reads CAWSVQSNQPQHF. Written as DNA, the CDR3 is TGTGCCTGGAGTGTACAGAGCAATCAGCCCCAGCATTTT.

This clonotype was seen only a few times. This chain joins TRBV9 and TRBJ2-1; the D is unclear. V shed 0 bases and J shed 9 bases, with 25 bases lying between them. The length of the CDR3 is 18 residues. Germline values: CDR1 SGDLS, CDR2 YYNGEE. This CDR3 reads CASSVDPSWQVPWAEQFF. The CDR3 nucleotides read TGTGCCAGCAGCGTAGACCCCTCGTGGCAGGTGCCTTGGGCTGAGCAGTTCTTC. Full variable domain (remainder filled in from reference TRBV9 and TRBJ2-1): DSGVTQTPKHLITATGQRVTLRCSPRSGDLSVYWYQQSLDQGLQFLIQYYNGEERAKGNILERFSAQQFPDLHSELNLSSLELGDSALYFCASSVDPSWQVPWAEQFFGPGTRLTVL.

This clonotype was counted at least ten times. The chain couples TRBV6-5 to TRBJ2-1; TRBD2 matches 8 bases. Germline V gene data show CDR1 as MNHEY and CDR2 as SVGAGI. Trimming took 7 bases from V and 5 from J; bases not matched to a gene: 10. The CDR3 is 15 residues long. CDR3 bases: TGTGCCAGCACCTTAGGGCGGGGGGAAAACAATGAGCAGTTCTTC. It codes for CASTLGRGENNEQFF.

This chain uses TRBV18 with TRBJ2-3, with 9 bases identical to TRBD2. The CDR3 contains 15 residues. Trimming cost V 3 bases and J 4 bases; bases outside gene matches: 5. Germline V CDR1 and CDR2: KGHSH, LQKENI. The CDR3: CASSPVSGSADTQYF. DNA for the CDR3: TGTGCCAGCTCACCGGTTAGCGGGAGTGCAGATACGCAGTATTTT. Full variable domain (remainder filled in from reference TRBV18 and TRBJ2-3): NAGVMQNPRHLVRRRGQEARLRCSPMKGHSHVYWYRQLPEEGLKFMVYLQKENIIDESGMPKERFSAEFPKEGPSILRIQQVVRGDSAAYFCASSPVSGSADTQYFGPGTRLTVL.

This clonotype was counted at least ten times. The J gene is TRBJ2-3, the V gene TRBV16; D ambiguous. Germline V gives CDR1 KGHSY, CDR2 FQNENV. V gave up 7 bases and J gave up 0 bases, with 14 bases separating them. The CDR3 runs to 15 residues. This chain's CDR3 is CASTSTTTSTDTQYF. CDR3 nucleotide sequence: TGTGCCAGCACCTCGACCACAACTAGCACAGATACGCAGTATTTT.

The chain combines TRBV6-2 or TRBV6-3 with TRBJ1-1; D is perhaps TRBD1 (5 bases). V was trimmed by 2 bases and J by 1 base, leaving 17 bases between them. The CDR3 loop spans 17 amino acids. Germline CDR1 reads MNHEY; CDR2 reads SVGEGT. The DNA for the CDR3 is TGTGCCAGCAGTTACCCCCTCACCGGGACTCAGAACACTGAAGCTTTCTTT. Its protein is CASSYPLTGTQNTEAFF.